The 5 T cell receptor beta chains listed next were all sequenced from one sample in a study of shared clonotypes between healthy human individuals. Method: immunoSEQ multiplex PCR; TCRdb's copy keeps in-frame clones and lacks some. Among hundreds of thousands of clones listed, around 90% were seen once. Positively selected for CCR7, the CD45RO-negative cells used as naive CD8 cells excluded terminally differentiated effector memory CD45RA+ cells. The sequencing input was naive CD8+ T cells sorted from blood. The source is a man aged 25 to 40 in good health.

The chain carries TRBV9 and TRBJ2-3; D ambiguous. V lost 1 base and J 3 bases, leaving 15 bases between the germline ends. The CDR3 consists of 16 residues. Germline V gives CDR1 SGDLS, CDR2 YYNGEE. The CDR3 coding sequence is TGTGCCAGCAGCGTAACAAGCGCAACCTTAACAGATACGCAGTATTTT. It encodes CASSVTSATLTDTQYF.

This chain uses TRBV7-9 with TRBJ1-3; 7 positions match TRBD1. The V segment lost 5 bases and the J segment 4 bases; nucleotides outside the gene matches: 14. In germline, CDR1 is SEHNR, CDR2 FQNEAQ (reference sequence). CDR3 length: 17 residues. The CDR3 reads CASSRPWEGATGNTIYF. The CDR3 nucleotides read TGTGCCAGCAGCCGACCTTGGGAGGGGGCGACCGGAAACACCATATATTTT.

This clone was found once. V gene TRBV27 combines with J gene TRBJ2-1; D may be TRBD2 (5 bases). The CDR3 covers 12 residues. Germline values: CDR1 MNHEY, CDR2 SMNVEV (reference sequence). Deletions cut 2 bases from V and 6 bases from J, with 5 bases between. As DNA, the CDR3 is TGTGCCAGCAGTTTAGGGAGCAATGAGCAGTTCTTC. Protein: CASSLGSNEQFF.

The chain's CDR3 is CSVEAQGLRNEAFF. The CDR3 nucleotides are TGCAGCGTTGAGGCACAGGGACTCCGAAATGAAGCTTTCTTT. The chain has TRBV29-1 and TRBJ1-1, with D perhaps matching TRBD1 (6 bases). Looked up from germline, CDR1 is SQVTM and CDR2 is ANQGSEA. The CDR3 sequence is 14 residues long. Trimming shortened V by 3 bases and J by 7 bases, and 18 bases separated the two germline ends.

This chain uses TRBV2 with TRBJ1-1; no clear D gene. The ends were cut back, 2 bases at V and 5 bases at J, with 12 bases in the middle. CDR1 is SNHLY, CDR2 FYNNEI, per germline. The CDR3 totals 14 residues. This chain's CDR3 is CASSEPDSGTEAFF. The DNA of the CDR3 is TGTGCCAGCAGTGAACCGGACTCGGGGACTGAAGCTTTCTTT.